These T cell receptor beta chains were read from a single sample in a study of blood T cell repertoires in COVID-19. The data were produced by immunoSEQ multiplex PCR, yet TCRdb's version contains in-frame clones alone and is incomplete. The table includes about 150,000 clones, 80% to 85% detected once. Sequenced material: peripheral blood. The receptors derive from a man aged 25 to 40 with COVID-19, enrolled during active disease. Each CDR3 is given with its conserved first and last residue. The D gene is left open where the match is weak. Only part of the rows carry a size: once, few, many, or a class if the clone is expanded.

j_gene	v_gene	d_gene	abundance	CDR3nt	CDR3aa
TRBJ2-5	TRBV30	TRBD2	NA	TGTGCCTGGAGTGGCAAGGGACTAGCGGAAGAGACCCAGTACTTC	CAWSGKGLAEETQYF
TRBJ1-5	TRBV28	TRBD1	NA	TGTGCCAGCGGGACAGGGGCTTGGTTTAACAATCAGCCCCAGCATTTT	CASGTGAWFNNQPQHF
TRBJ2-1	TRBV2	TRBD2	NA	TGTGCCAGCAGGTCTGGACTAGCGGAATACAATGAGCAGTTCTTC	CASRSGLAEYNEQFF
TRBJ1-2	TRBV27	NA	NA	TGTGCCAGCAGTTCCGGGCAGGGTGGCTATGGCTACACCTTC	CASSSGQGGYGYTF
TRBJ2-1	TRBV6-2/TRBV6-3	TRBD2	NA	TGTGCCAGCAGTTTCACTGCTAGCGGGAGTTACAATGAGCAGTTCTTC	CASSFTASGSYNEQFF
TRBJ2-5	TRBV18	NA	NA	TGTGCCAGCTCACCCTCTGCGCAAAAAGAGACCCAGTACTTC	CASSPSAQKETQYF
TRBJ2-2	TRBV27	TRBD2	once	TGTGCCAGCAGTCCCGGACTAGCGGGAGTATTGGCCGGGGAGCTGTTTTTT	CASSPGLAGVLAGELFF
TRBJ2-3	TRBV7-3	NA	few	TGTGCCAGCAGCCCCCTTGGTAGCGGCACAGATACGCAGTATTTT	CASSPLGSGTDTQYF
TRBJ2-2	TRBV6-4	NA	NA	TGTGCCAGCAGTGACTCGAGTACCGGGGAGCTGTTTTTT	CASSDSSTGELFF
TRBJ1-6	TRBV10-2	TRBD1	few	TGCGCCAGCAGATCCAAGGACAGGGTGGTTGTCGGTCCACCCCTCCACTTT	CASRSKDRVVVGPPLHF
TRBJ1-4	TRBV6-5	TRBD1	NA	TGTGCCAGCAGTCTCCGGGACAGGGTCGAAAAACTGTTTTTT	CASSLRDRVEKLFF
TRBJ1-6	TRBV14	TRBD1	NA	TGTGCCAGCAGCCGGGACAGGGTTTCACCCCTCCACTTT	CASSRDRVSPLHF
TRBJ1-6	TRBV6-5	TRBD1	few	TGTGCCAGCTCCCCGGGAACAGGGGGGGGTTCACCCCTCCACTTT	CASSPGTGGGSPLHF
TRBJ2-6	TRBV18	NA	NA	TGTGCCAGCTCACCAGAGTGGGGGGCCAACGTCCTGACTTTC	CASSPEWGANVLTF
TRBJ1-3	TRBV28	NA	NA	TGTGCCAGCAGTTTCGGCTCTGGAAACACCATATATTTT	CASSFGSGNTIYF
TRBJ2-1	TRBV19	NA	few	TGTGCCAGTAGTAGAGACTCCTTCAATGAGCAGTTCTTC	CASSRDSFNEQFF
TRBJ2-7	TRBV29-1	NA	NA	TGCAGCGTCGCAGCGTCCTACGAGCAGTACTTC	CSVAASYEQYF
TRBJ1-2	TRBV6-5	TRBD1	NA	TGTGCCAGCAGTTACCGGGACAGGGACAACTATGGCTACACCTTC	CASSYRDRDNYGYTF
TRBJ2-5	TRBV28	NA	NA	TGTGCCAGCAGTTCTTCCGGAGAGACCCAGTACTTC	CASSSSGETQYF
TRBJ1-5	TRBV18	NA	once	TGTGCCAGCTCACGGGGGGAGGATCAGCCCCAGCATTTT	CASSRGEDQPQHF
TRBJ1-1	TRBV12-5	NA	NA	TGTGCTAGTGGTTCTCCTTACACTGAAGCTTTCTTT	CASGSPYTEAFF
TRBJ1-5	TRBV5-5	TRBD1	NA	TGTGCCAGCAGCTTAGGGACAGGGAACCAGCCCCAGCATTTT	CASSLGTGNQPQHF
TRBJ1-5	TRBV28	TRBD1	NA	TGTGCCAGCAGTTTTAGACAGGGGGTTCCGCCCCAGCATTTT	CASSFRQGVPPQHF
TRBJ2-2	TRBV7-2	NA	NA	TGTGCCAGCAGCTTAATGCTAGCAGCGAACACCGGGGAGCTGTTTTTT	CASSLMLAANTGELFF
TRBJ2-5	TRBV7-8	NA	NA	TGTGCCAGCAGTTTGACAGGTTTGGAGACCCAGTACTTC	CASSLTGLETQYF
TRBJ1-5	TRBV12-3/TRBV12-4	NA	NA	TGTGCCAGCAGCCGACGCGGGGGTCAGCCCCAGCATTTT	CASSRRGGQPQHF
TRBJ1-4	TRBV7-6	NA	NA	TGTGCCAGCAGCTTATTCCGGGGGGGTGGCGAAAAACTGTTTTTT	CASSLFRGGGEKLFF
TRBJ2-1	TRBV19	TRBD2	NA	TGTGCCAGTAGTCTAAGTCCGGCGACTAGCGGGAGGGCCGATGAGCAGTTCTTC	CASSLSPATSGRADEQFF
TRBJ2-3	TRBV19	NA	NA	TGTGCCAGTAGTATCGGGAGCTCATATGACACAGATACGCAGTATTTT	CASSIGSSYDTDTQYF
TRBJ2-2	TRBV29-1	NA	NA	TGCAGCGTTGAAGATTGGCCAGCGAACACCGGGGAGCTGTTTTTT	CSVEDWPANTGELFF
TRBJ2-3	TRBV28	TRBD2	NA	TGTGCCAGCGGCCAGACTAGCGGGAGGGCCATCGATACGCAGTATTTT	CASGQTSGRAIDTQYF
TRBJ1-5	TRBV27	TRBD1	NA	TGTGCCAGCAGTTCGGACAGGGGACCTAATCAGCCCCAGCATTTT	CASSSDRGPNQPQHF
TRBJ1-2	TRBV10-3	TRBD1	NA	TGTGCCATCAGTCGAAATGAGGGGGCTCGATATGGCTACACCTTC	CAISRNEGARYGYTF
TRBJ2-5	TRBV29-1	NA	NA	TGCAGCGCCGTTCTAGTAGGAGAGACCCAGTACTTC	CSAVLVGETQYF
TRBJ2-1	TRBV29-1	TRBD2	NA	TGCAGCGTCCGAGGAGGCGGGGGAAATGAGCAGTTCTTC	CSVRGGGGNEQFF
TRBJ2-1	TRBV4-2	NA	NA	TGTGCCAGCAGTCAAAGGGGGGGAGACTACGGAAATGAGCAGTTCTTC	CASSQRGGDYGNEQFF
TRBJ2-2	TRBV28	TRBD2	once	TGTGCCACTCTGCACCCTCCTCGGATGGGGACTAGCGGTTCCCGGGACACCGGGGAGCTGTTTTTT	CATLHPPRMGTSGSRDTGELFF
TRBJ1-4	TRBV27	NA	NA	TGTGCCAGCAGTTTATCGTGGGCAGGGGACGGCGAAAAACTGTTTTTT	CASSLSWAGDGEKLFF
TRBJ2-4	TRBV14	TRBD1	NA	TGTGCCAGCAGCCGATTGACAGGGTTCAAAAACATTCAGTACTTC	CASSRLTGFKNIQYF
TRBJ1-1	TRBV11-2	TRBD1	NA	TGTGCCAGCAGCTTGACGACAGGGGGAAACACTGAAGCTTTCTTT	CASSLTTGGNTEAFF